These 24 T cell receptor beta chains were sequenced from one sample in a study of Graves' ophthalmopathy and Graves' hyperthyroidism. TCR beta CDR3 amplification used RNA transcripts. The authors performed first-round RT-PCR with HTBI primers and then a second-round multiplex PCR. From the multiplex PCR reads, TCRdb called clonotypes with MiXCR, one entry per CDR3 protein. The data hold roughly 350,000 distinct CDR3 sequences, with about a sixth observed a single time. The specimen sequenced was peripheral blood. The receptors were sampled from an adult woman with stable Graves' hyperthyroidism.

This clonotype was counted at least ten times. The chain combines TRBV29-1 with TRBJ2-5, with a tentative D call TRBD2 (5 bases). The CDR3 runs 11 residues. Per the germline V gene, CDR1 is SQVTM and CDR2 is ANQGSEA. The V and J ends lost 4 bases and 5 bases respectively, with 8 bases between them. Written as DNA, the CDR3 is TGCAGCGTTGTCTCGGGGGAGACCCAGTACTTC. Translated: CSVVSGETQYF.

This clonotype showed up many times. This rearrangement joins TRBV7-2 to TRBJ2-7, with TRBD2 as a possible D gene (6 bases). The CDR3 spans 15 residues. With 1 base removed from V and 3 bases from J, the gap between germline ends came to 13 bases. The germline V gene has CDR1 SGHTA and CDR2 FQGNSA. Written as DNA, the CDR3 is TGTGCCAGCAGCTTAGTTCCTGCGGGGATCTACGAGCAGTACTTC. It translates to CASSLVPAGIYEQYF. The full variable domain, completed using reference TRBV7-2 and TRBJ2-7, is GAGVSQSPSNKVTEKGKDVELRCDPISGHTALYWYRQSLGQGLEFLIYFQGNSAPDKSGLPSDRFSAERTGGSVSTLTIQRTQQEDSAVYLCASSLVPAGIYEQYFGPGTRLTVT.

This clonotype has ten or more counts. V is TRBV7-9 and J is TRBJ2-2, with 10 bases identical to TRBD2. Germline CDR1 SEHNR, CDR2 FQNEAQ (reference sequence). Trimming at V came to 2 bases and at J to 5 bases, leaving 2 bases not matched to a gene. CDR3 size: 15 residues. CDR3 protein: CASSLSSGSTGELFF. CDR3 DNA: TGTGCCAGCAGCTTATCTAGCGGGAGTACCGGGGAGCTGTTTTTT.

This clonotype was detected a few times. This sequence joins TRBV13 and TRBJ2-5; 7 bases are a match to TRBD2. Trimming removed 5 bases from V and 2 bases from J; junction bases left unmatched: 5. Looked up from germline, CDR1 is PRHDT and CDR2 is FYEKMQ (reference sequence). This CDR3 is 14 amino acids long. CDR3 in amino acids: CASSPSLAQETQYF. In DNA form, the CDR3 reads TGTGCCAGCAGCCCCTCACTAGCGCAAGAGACCCAGTACTTC.

This chain links TRBV5-4 with TRBJ2-5, with a possible D match to TRBD1 (6 bases). The CDR3 runs 18 residues. Germline CDR1 and CDR2: SGHNT and YYREEE (reference sequence). V lost 5 bases to trimming and J lost 1 base, with 24 bases between them. DNA for the CDR3: TGTGCCAGCAGACTTCCCCCCTATATCTGGGGGCTCCAAGAGACCCAGTACTTC. Translated, it gives CASRLPPYIWGLQETQYF. Full variable domain (rest looked up from reference TRBV5-4 and TRBJ2-5): ETGVTQSPTHLIKTRGQQVTLRCSSQSGHNTVSWYQQALGQGPQFIFQYYREEENGRGNFPPRFSGLQFPNYSSELNVNALELDDSALYLCASRLPPYIWGLQETQYFGPGTRLLVL.

In this sample, this clonotype turned up a few times. The J gene is TRBJ2-7, the V gene TRBV20-1, with TRBD2 identical over 7 bases. V lost 1 base and J lost 1; bases outside the gene matches: 7. The CDR3 is 15 amino acids. Germline V gene lookup returns CDR1 DFQATT and CDR2 SNEGSKA (reference sequence). The CDR3 DNA reads as TGCAGTGCTAGAGGTGGGACTACCCCTTCCTACGAGCAGTACTTC. Translated: CSARGGTTPSYEQYF.

This clonotype showed up many times. V is TRBV4-3 and J is TRBJ1-2; no reliable D call. The CDR3 runs 15 residues. The V gene's germline CDR1 is LGHNA and CDR2 YSLEER. Trimming pared 1 base from V and 4 bases from J, leaving 13 bases between. CDR3 sequence: CASSQGLEPSYGYTF. The CDR3 region has the DNA TGCGCCAGCAGCCAAGGGTTGGAACCATCCTATGGCTACACCTTC.

The table lists this clonotype with many counts. The rearrangement links TRBV7-2 to TRBJ2-7; 11 nucleotides match TRBD1. The CDR3 extends over 15 amino acids. V dropped 5 bases and J dropped 3; count of bases not matched to a gene: 6. CDR1 is SGHTA and CDR2 is FQGNSA in the germline V gene. The CDR3 is CASSLLGQGVYEQYF. As DNA, the CDR3 is TGTGCCAGCAGCCTATTGGGACAGGGGGTCTACGAGCAGTACTTC.

This clonotype was counted ten times or more. The chain carries TRBV6-5 and TRBJ2-2, with TRBD2 as a possible D gene (7 bases). V lost 6 bases, J lost 3 bases, and 11 bases lay in between. CDR1 is MNHEY and CDR2 is SVGAGI in the germline V gene. This CDR3 comprises 14 residues. CDR3 in amino acids: CASRQGGDTGELFF. CDR3 DNA: TGTGCCAGCAGACAAGGGGGGGACACCGGGGAGCTGTTTTTT.

This clonotype was counted many times. The gene calls are TRBV6-1 and TRBJ2-2; TRBD2 agrees at 8 bases. Germline V gene data show CDR1 as MNHNS and CDR2 as SASEGT. The CDR3 has 15 amino acids. Unmatched junction bases numbered 8, after V lost 6 bases and J lost 5 bases. The CDR3 region has the DNA TGTGCCAGCAGGGAAAGCGGGAGAGAGACCGGGGAGCTGTTTTTT. Amino acid sequence: CASRESGRETGELFF.

This clonotype was seen ten or more times. This chain joins TRBV20-1 and TRBJ2-7, with TRBD1 matching 7 bases. With 3 bases clipped from V and 2 bases from J, the junction kept 10 bases outside the gene matches. The CDR3 length is 15 residues. Germline CDR1 is DFQATT and CDR2 is SNEGSKA (reference sequence). CDR3: CSASGRGQTTYEQYF. The CDR3 DNA is TGCAGTGCTAGTGGTAGGGGGCAGACAACCTACGAGCAGTACTTC.

The sample holds many counts of this clonotype. The chain combines TRBV12-3 or TRBV12-4 with TRBJ1-5, with D possibly matching TRBD1 (5 bases). The CDR3 is 14 amino acids. Trimming cost V 4 bases and J 6 bases, with 13 bases left between them. DNA for the CDR3: TGTGCCAGCAGTTCTCTGGAGGGGAGTCAGCCCCAGCATTTT. Its translation: CASSSLEGSQPQHF.

As for this clonotype: One end of the junction varies from germline; a read error may be responsible. The chain links TRBV6-1 to TRBJ2-2; D could derive from TRBD1 or TRBD2 (5 bases each). This CDR3 region has 17 residues. The germline gives CDR1 MNHNS, CDR2 SASEGT. Here the CDR3 reads CASSEVGVVSATGELCF. Here the CDR3 DNA reads TGTGCCAGCAGTGAAGTAGGGGTCGTGTCTGCCACCGGGGAGCTGTGTTTT.

There are many counts of this clonotype. V usage is TRBV6-5 and J usage is TRBJ2-5, with a weak D call TRBD1 (7 bases). V lost 1 base and J lost 5, with 14 bases in between. Per the germline V gene, CDR1 is MNHEY and CDR2 is SVGAGI. This CDR3 has 15 residues. CDR3 amino acids: CASSYFRGAGETQYF. The CDR3 bases are TGTGCCAGCAGTTACTTCAGGGGGGCCGGGGAGACCCAGTACTTC.

This clonotype occurred many times. The genes are TRBV9 and TRBJ1-2; TRBD1 might be the D (6 bases). The V end lost 0 bases, the J end lost 4 bases, and 7 bases lay between the germline ends. The germline gives CDR1 SGDLS, CDR2 YYNGEE. This CDR3 spans 13 amino acids. CDR3 DNA: TGTGCCAGCAGCGTAGGGGGGCTCTATGGCTACACCTTC. It specifies CASSVGGLYGYTF. The full variable domain, with the rest looked up from reference TRBV9 and TRBJ1-2, is DSGVTQTPKHLITATGQRVTLRCSPRSGDLSVYWYQQSLDQGLQFLIQYYNGEERAKGNILERFSAQQFPDLHSELNLSSLELGDSALYFCASSVGGLYGYTFGSGTRLTVV.

This clonotype appeared many times. The V and J genes are TRBV6-5 and TRBJ2-5; maybe TRBD2 (5 bases). Germline V CDR1 and CDR2: MNHEY, SVGAGI. V lost 7 bases and J 4 bases, leaving 19 bases between the germline ends. The CDR3 runs to 15 residues. The CDR3 sequence: CASKPARGLGETQYF. DNA of the CDR3: TGTGCCAGCAAACCGGCGAGAGGGTTGGGAGAGACCCAGTACTTC.

Of note for this clonotype: A much bigger clone sits one base away, suggesting this may be a read error. The J gene is TRBJ1-2, the V gene TRBV19; tentatively, D is TRBD1 (5 bases). The CDR3 is 16 amino acids. Germline-derived CDR1 and CDR2 are LNHDA and SQIVND (reference sequence). V gave up 3 bases and J gave up 5 bases, with 19 bases separating them. CDR3 coding DNA: TGTGCCAGTAGTATGAATGATTGGGACGCAGAGTATGGCTACACCTTC. Its translation is CASSMNDWDAEYGYTF.

The V gene is TRBV28, the J gene TRBJ2-7; TRBD1 is a possible D gene (6 bases). Trimming took 4 bases from V and 5 from J, leaving 18 bases between them. This CDR3 region has 15 residues. Germline lookup yields CDR1 MDHEN and CDR2 SYDVKM. This chain's CDR3 is CASSSQGQGVDEQYF. Written as DNA, the CDR3 is TGTGCCAGCAGTTCCCAGGGGCAGGGTGTGGACGAGCAGTACTTC.

CDR3 in DNA: TGCAGTGCTAACGGGGGCCTTAACTATGGCTACACCTTC. Amino acid sequence: CSANGGLNYGYTF. This chain connects TRBV20-1 to TRBJ1-2, with a weak D call TRBD1 (6 bases). The CDR3 extends over 13 amino acids. CDR1 is DFQATT and CDR2 is SNEGSKA in the germline V gene (reference sequence). Trimming removed 4 bases at V and 1 base at J, with 10 bases between.

At least ten counts were recorded for this clonotype. DNA for the CDR3: TGCAGTGCTAAATTCGGGGCAGGGAAAGAGACCCAGTACTTC. As protein: CSAKFGAGKETQYF. The V call is TRBV20-1, the J call TRBJ2-5; D could derive from TRBD1 or TRBD2 (5 bases each). The CDR3 sequence is 14 residues long. Trimming cost V 4 bases and J 3 bases, with 15 bases left between them. The germline CDR1 and CDR2 sequences are DFQATT and SNEGSKA (reference sequence).

This clonotype has ten or more counts. This chain links TRBV28 with TRBJ2-7; the match to TRBD2 covers 14 bases. Germline CDR1 reads MDHEN; CDR2 reads SYDVKM. V trimming: 4 bases; J trimming: 5 bases; junction bases outside the gene matches: 7. The length of the CDR3 is 16 residues. CDR3 in amino acids: CASSSLGTSGRDEQYF. DNA for the CDR3: TGTGCCAGCAGTTCTCTTGGGACTAGCGGGAGAGACGAGCAGTACTTC.

This clonotype was seen only a few times. The junction does not match germline at one end; this may be a read error. The V and J genes are TRBV28 and TRBJ2-4; 7 bases are shared with TRBD2. The CDR3 runs 16 residues. Germline loops: CDR1 MDHEN, CDR2 SYDVKM. CDR3 sequence (DNA): TGTGCCAGCAGTTCAAAGCGGGAAAGAGCCAAAAACATTAAGTACTTC. Amino acid sequence: CASSSKRERAKNIKYF.

This clonotype showed up just a few times. The J gene is TRBJ2-7, the V gene TRBV5-5; 8 bases line up with TRBD2. Trimming at V came to 4 bases and at J to 1 base, leaving 7 bases not matched to a gene. This CDR3 has 15 amino acids. Germline V gene sequence: CDR1 SGHKS, CDR2 YYEKEE (reference sequence). The CDR3 region has the DNA TGTGCCAGCAGCCTGTTAGTAGCGGGATCCTACGAGCAGTACTTC. This sequence encodes CASSLLVAGSYEQYF.

At least ten counts were recorded for this clonotype. This chain links TRBV28 with TRBJ1-1; 9 bases agree with TRBD1. The germline V gene encodes CDR1 MDHEN and CDR2 SYDVKM. The CDR3 covers 15 residues. The V gene end was trimmed by 4 bases and the J gene end by 3 bases; junction bases not matched to a gene: 6. The CDR3 loop reads CASSSYRGRDTEAFF. The CDR3 DNA reads as TGTGCCAGCAGTTCCTACAGGGGGCGGGACACTGAAGCTTTCTTT.